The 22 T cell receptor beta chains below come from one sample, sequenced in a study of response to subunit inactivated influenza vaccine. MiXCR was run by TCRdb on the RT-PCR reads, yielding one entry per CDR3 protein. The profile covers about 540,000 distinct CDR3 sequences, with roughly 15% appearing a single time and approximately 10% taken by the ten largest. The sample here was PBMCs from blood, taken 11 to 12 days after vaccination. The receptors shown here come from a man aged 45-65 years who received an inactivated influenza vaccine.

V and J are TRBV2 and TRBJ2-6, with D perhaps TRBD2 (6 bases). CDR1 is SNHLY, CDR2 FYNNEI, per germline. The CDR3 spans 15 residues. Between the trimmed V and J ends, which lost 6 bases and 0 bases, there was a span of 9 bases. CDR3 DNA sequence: TGTGCCAGCAGGGGACTGATCTCTGGGGCCAACGTCCTGACTTTC. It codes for CASRGLISGANVLTF.

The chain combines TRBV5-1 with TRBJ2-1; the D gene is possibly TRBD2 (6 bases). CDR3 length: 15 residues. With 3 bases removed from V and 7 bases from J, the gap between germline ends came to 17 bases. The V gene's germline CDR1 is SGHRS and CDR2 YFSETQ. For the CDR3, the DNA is TGCGCCAGCAGCTCCACGACATATGGAGGGAATGAGCAGTTCTTC. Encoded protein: CASSSTTYGGNEQFF.

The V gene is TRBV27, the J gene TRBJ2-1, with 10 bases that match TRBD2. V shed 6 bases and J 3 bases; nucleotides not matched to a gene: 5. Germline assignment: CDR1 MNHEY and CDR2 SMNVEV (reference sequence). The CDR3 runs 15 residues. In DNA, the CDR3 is TGTGCCAGCAGATCGAGACTAGCGGGCTACAATGAGCAGTTCTTC. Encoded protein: CASRSRLAGYNEQFF.

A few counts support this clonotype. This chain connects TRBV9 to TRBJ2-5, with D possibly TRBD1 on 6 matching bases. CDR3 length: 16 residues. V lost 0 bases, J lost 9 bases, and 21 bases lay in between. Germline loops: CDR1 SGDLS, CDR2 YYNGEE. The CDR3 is CASSVEGAATSGAQYF. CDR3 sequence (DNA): TGTGCCAGCAGCGTAGAAGGAGCAGCCACGTCAGGGGCCCAGTACTTC.

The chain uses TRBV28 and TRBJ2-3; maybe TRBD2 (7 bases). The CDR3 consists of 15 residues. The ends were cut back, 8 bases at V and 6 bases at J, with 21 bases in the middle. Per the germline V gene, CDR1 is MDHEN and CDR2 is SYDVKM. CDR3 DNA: TGTGCCAGCGTACCGGTGGGGGGGCACCAGGATACGCAGTATTTT. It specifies CASVPVGGHQDTQYF.

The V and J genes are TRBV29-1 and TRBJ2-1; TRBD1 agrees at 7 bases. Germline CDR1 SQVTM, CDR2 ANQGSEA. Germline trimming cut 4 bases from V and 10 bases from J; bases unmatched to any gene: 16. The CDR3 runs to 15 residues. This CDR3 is CSVGAGTAPLSEQFF. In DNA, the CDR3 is TGCAGCGTTGGGGCCGGGACAGCCCCTCTCTCGGAGCAGTTCTTC.

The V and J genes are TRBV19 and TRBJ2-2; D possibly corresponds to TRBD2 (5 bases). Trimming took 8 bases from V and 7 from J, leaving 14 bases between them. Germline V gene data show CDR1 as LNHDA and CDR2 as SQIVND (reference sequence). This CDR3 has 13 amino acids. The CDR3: CASLLLGVGELFF. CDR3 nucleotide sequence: TGTGCCAGTTTACTACTCGGGGTCGGGGAGCTGTTTTTT.

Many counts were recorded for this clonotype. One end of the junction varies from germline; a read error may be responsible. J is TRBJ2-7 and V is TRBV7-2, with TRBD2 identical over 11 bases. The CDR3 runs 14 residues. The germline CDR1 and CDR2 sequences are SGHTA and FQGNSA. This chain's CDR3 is CASSLAGGDYEQYF. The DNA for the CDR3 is TGTGCCAGCAGCCTAGCGGGAGGCGACTACGAGCAGTACTTC.

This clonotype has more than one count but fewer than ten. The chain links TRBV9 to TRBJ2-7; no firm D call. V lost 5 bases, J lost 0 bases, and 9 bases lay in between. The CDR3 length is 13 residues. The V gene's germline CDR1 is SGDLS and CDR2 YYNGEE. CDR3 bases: TGTGCCAGCAGGGCAGCCGACTCCTACGAGCAGTACTTC. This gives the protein CASRAADSYEQYF.

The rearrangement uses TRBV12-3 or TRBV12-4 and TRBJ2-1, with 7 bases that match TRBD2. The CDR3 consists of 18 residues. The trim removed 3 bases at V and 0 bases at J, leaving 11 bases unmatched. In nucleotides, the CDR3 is TGTGCCAGCAGTTTTCGGGTAGGAGCGGGAAACTCCTACAATGAGCAGTTCTTC. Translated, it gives CASSFRVGAGNSYNEQFF.

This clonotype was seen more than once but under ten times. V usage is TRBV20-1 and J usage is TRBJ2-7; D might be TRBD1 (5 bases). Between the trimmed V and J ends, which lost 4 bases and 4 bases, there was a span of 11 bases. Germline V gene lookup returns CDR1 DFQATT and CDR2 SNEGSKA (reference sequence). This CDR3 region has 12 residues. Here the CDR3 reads CSAKGALYEQYF. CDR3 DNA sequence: TGCAGTGCTAAAGGGGCCCTATACGAGCAGTACTTC.

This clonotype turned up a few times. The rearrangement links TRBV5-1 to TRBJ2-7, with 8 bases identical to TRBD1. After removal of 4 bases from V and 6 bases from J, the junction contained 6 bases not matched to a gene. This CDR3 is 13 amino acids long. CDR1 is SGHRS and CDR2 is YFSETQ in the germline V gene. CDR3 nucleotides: TGCGCCAGCAGCATGGGACAGGTCGCCGAGCAGTACTTC. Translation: CASSMGQVAEQYF.

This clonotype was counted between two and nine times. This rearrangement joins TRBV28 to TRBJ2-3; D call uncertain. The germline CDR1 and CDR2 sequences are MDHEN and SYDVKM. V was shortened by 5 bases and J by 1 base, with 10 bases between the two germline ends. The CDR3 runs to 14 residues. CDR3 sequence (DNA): TGTGCCAGCAGTCCCCTTATGGGCACAGATACGCAGTATTTT. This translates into CASSPLMGTDTQYF. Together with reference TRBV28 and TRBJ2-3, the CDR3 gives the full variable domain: DVKVTQSSRYLVKRTGEKVFLECVQDMDHENMFWYRQDPGLGLRLIYFSYDVKMKEKGDIPEGYSVSREKKERFSLILESASTNQTSMYLCASSPLMGTDTQYFGPGTRLTVL.

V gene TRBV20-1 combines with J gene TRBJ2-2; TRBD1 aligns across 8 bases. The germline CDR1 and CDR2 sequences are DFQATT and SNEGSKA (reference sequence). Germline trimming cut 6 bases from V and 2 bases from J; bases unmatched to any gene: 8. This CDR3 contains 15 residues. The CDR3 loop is CSADGTGTNTGELFF. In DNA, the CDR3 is TGCAGTGCCGATGGGACAGGAACTAACACCGGGGAGCTGTTTTTT.

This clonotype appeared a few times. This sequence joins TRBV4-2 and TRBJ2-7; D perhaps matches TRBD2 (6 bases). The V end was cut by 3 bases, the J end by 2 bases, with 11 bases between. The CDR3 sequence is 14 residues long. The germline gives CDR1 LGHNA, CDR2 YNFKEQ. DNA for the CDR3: TGTGCCAGCAGCCACGGGACTGGAACCTACGAGCAGTACTTC. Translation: CASSHGTGTYEQYF.

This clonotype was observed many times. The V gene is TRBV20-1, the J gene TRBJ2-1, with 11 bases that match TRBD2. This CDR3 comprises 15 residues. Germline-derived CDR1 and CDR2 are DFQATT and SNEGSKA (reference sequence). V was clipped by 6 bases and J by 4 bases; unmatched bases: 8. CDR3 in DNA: TGCAGTGCGCCGACCGGGACTAGCGGTTACAATGAGCAGTTCTTC. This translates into CSAPTGTSGYNEQFF.

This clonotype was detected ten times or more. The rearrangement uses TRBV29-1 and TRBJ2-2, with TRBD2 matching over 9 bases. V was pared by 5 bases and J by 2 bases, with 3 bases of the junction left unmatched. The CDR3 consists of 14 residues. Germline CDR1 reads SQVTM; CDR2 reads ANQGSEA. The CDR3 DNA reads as TGCAGCGTTCGCGGGGGGGTTAACACCGGGGAGCTGTTTTTT. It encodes CSVRGGVNTGELFF.

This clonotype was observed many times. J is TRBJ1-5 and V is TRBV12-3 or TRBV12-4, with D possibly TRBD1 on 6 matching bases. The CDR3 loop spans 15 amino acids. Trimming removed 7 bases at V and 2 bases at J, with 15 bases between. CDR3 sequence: CASTGTSTGNQPQHF. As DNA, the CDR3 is TGTGCCAGCACCGGGACATCCACGGGCAATCAGCCCCAGCATTTT.

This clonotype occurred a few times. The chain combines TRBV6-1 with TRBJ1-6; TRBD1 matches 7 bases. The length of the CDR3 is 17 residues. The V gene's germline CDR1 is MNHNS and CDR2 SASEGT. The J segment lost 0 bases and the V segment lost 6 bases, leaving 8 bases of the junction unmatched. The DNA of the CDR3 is TGTGCCAGCAGAGATACAGGGGCGAGCTCCTATAATTCACCCCTCCACTTT. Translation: CASRDTGASSYNSPLHF.

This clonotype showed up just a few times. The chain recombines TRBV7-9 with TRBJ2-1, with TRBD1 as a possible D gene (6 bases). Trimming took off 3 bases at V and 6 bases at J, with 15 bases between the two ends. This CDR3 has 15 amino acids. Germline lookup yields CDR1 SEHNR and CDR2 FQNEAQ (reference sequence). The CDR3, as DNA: TGTGCCAGCAGCTTCCCCACGGACAGCTTCAATGAGCAGTTCTTC. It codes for CASSFPTDSFNEQFF.

The CDR3 reads CASSLSGGAATDTQYF. CDR3 DNA sequence: TGTGCCAGCAGTTTATCGGGGGGCGCAGCTACAGATACGCAGTATTTT. The chain recombines TRBV27 with TRBJ2-3, with D possibly being TRBD1 or TRBD2 (6 bases each). The CDR3 is 16 residues long. V lost 0 bases, J lost 3 bases, and 13 bases lay in between. Germline assignment: CDR1 MNHEY and CDR2 SMNVEV (reference sequence).

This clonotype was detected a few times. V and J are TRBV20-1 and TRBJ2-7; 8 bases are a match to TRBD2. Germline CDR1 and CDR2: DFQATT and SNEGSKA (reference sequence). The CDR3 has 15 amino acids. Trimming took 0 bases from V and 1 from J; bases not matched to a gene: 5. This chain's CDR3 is CSARDSGGRSYEQYF. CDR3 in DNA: TGCAGTGCTAGAGATTCGGGGGGGAGGTCCTACGAGCAGTACTTC.